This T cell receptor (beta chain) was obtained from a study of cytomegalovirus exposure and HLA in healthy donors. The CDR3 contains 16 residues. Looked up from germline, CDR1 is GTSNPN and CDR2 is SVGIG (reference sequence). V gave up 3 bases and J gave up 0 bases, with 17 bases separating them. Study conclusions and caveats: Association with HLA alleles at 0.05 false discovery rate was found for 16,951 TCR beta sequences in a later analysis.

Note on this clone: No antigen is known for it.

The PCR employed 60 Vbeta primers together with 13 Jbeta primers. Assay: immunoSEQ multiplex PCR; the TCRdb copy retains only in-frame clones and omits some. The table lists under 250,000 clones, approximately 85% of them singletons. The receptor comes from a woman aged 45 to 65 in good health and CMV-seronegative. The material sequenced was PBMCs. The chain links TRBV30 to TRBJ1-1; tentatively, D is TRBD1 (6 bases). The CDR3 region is CAWRPGEGTLNTEAFF. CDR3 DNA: TGTGCCTGGAGGCCTGGGGAGGGGACATTGAACACTGAAGCTTTCTTT.